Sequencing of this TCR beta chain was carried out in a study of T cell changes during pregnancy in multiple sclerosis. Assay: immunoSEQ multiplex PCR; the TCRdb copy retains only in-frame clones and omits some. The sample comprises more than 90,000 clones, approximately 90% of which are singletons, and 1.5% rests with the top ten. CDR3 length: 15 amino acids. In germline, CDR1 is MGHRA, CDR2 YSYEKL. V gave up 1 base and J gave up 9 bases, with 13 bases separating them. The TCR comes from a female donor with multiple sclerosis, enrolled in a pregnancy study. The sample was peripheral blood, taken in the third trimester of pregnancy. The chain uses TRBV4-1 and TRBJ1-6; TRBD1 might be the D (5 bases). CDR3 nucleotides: TGCGCCAGCAGCCAAGGGGGGGACGGTCGTTCACCCCTCCACTTT. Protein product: CASSQGGDGRSPLHF.